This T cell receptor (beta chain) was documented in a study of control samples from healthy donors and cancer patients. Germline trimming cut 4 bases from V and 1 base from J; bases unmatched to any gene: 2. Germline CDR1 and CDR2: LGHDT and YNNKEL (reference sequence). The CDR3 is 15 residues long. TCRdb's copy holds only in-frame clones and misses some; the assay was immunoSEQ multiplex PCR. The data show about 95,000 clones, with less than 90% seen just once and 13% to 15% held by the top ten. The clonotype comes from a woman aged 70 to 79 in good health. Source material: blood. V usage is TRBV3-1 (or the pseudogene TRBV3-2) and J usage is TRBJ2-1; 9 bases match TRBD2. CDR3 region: CASSLAGASYNEQFF. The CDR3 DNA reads TGTGCCAGCAGCCTAGCGGGAGCGTCCTACAATGAGCAGTTCTTC.